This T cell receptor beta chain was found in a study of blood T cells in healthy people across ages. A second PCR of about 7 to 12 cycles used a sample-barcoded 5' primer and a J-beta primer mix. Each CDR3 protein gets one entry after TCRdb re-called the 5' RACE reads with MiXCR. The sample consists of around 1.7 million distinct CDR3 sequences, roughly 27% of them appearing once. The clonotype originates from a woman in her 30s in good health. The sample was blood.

CDR3 in DNA: TGTGCCAGCAGCCCGGGACTAGCGGGGGACCTACACTACAATGAGCAGTTCTTC. Protein product: CASSPGLAGDLHYNEQFF. V usage is TRBV7-3 and J usage is TRBJ2-1; 14 nucleotides align to TRBD2. Trimming cost V 5 bases and J 3 bases; bases outside gene matches: 9. Germline V gene lookup returns CDR1 SGHTA and CDR2 FQGTGA. The CDR3 totals 18 residues. Looking up the rest from reference TRBV7-3 and TRBJ2-1 gives the full variable domain: GAGVSQTPSNKVTEKGKYVELRCDPISGHTALYWYRQSLGQGPEFLIYFQGTGAADDSGLPNDRFFAVRPEGSVSTLKIQRTERGDSAVYLCASSPGLAGDLHYNEQFFGPGTRLTVL.